Listed here are 5 T cell receptor beta chains from one sample, sequenced in a study of T cell responses to AZD1222 COVID-19 vaccine. Method: immunoSEQ multiplex PCR; TCRdb's copy keeps in-frame clones and lacks some. Of over 95,000 clones listed, just under 90% are singletons. This specimen was peripheral blood, taken on day 0 of AZD1222 vaccination. These TCRs come from an adult in good health.

V and J are TRBV2 and TRBJ2-7; D tentatively reads TRBD1 or TRBD2 (5 bases each). The CDR3 is 13 amino acids. The V gene lost 4 bases and the J gene lost 4 bases, with 11 bases spanning the gap. Germline V gene data show CDR1 as SNHLY and CDR2 as FYNNEI. CDR3 amino acids: CASSVGTTYEQYF. In DNA, the CDR3 is TGTGCCAGCAGTGTCGGGACCACGTACGAGCAGTACTTC. The full variable domain, in which reference TRBV2 and TRBJ2-7 provide the parts outside the CDR3, is EPEVTQTPSHQVTQMGQEVILRCVPISNHLYFYWYRQILGQKVEFLVSFYNNEISEKSEIFDDQFSVERPDGSNFTLKIRSTKLEDSAMYFCASSVGTTYEQYFGPGTRLTVT.

The rearrangement links TRBV5-1 to TRBJ1-5; 7 bases line up with TRBD1. V lost 0 bases to trimming and J lost 2 bases; unmatched junction nucleotides: 2. The CDR3 spans 15 residues. CDR1 and CDR2 from the germline V gene are SGHRS and YFSETQ. CDR3 bases: TGCGCCAGCAGCTTGGCCGGACAGGGCAATCAGCCCCAGCATTTT. It is translated as CASSLAGQGNQPQHF.

V gene TRBV7-2 combines with J gene TRBJ1-4, with 10 bases identical to TRBD1. The CDR3 runs to 14 residues. The trim removed 3 bases at V and 7 bases at J, leaving 2 bases unmatched. Germline CDR1 reads SGHTA; CDR2 reads FQGNSA. In DNA, the CDR3 is TGTGCCAGCAGCTTGGACAGGGGGGCTGAAAAACTGTTTTTT. Residues: CASSLDRGAEKLFF.

V usage is TRBV18 and J usage is TRBJ2-7, with D perhaps TRBD2 (7 bases). Trimming shortened V by 4 bases and J by 3 bases, and 13 bases separated the two germline ends. The CDR3 extends over 14 amino acids. CDR1 is KGHSH, CDR2 LQKENI, per germline. CDR3 region: CASSRGRGLYEQYF. The CDR3 bases are TGTGCCAGCTCACGCGGGCGGGGGCTCTACGAGCAGTACTTC.

J is TRBJ2-2 and V is TRBV2; a weak D match, TRBD2 (6 bases). The germline V gene has CDR1 SNHLY and CDR2 FYNNEI. With 7 bases removed from V and 5 bases from J, the gap between germline ends came to 17 bases. The CDR3 is made up of 15 amino acids. In DNA form, the CDR3 reads TGTGCCAGCACCCAACGGGGGATTCGAACCGGGGAGCTGTTTTTT. It translates to CASTQRGIRTGELFF.